Presented here are 27 T cell receptor beta chains from one specimen sequenced in a study of blood T cell repertoires in COVID-19. Generated by immunoSEQ multiplex PCR, the TCRdb table keeps only in-frame clones and is missing some. The table lists about 310,000 clones, about nine tenths of them singletons. The material sequenced was PBMCs or T cells enriched from blood (not recorded which). These receptors were collected from a man aged 55 to 70 who had recovered from COVID-19.

The chain couples TRBV18 to TRBJ1-2; 9 bases line up with TRBD1. The junction had 7 bases not matched to a gene; V was cut back by 2 bases and J by 3 bases. Per the germline V gene, CDR1 is KGHSH and CDR2 is LQKENI. This CDR3 has 16 residues. The CDR3 region is CASSPGTGSEDYGYTF. The CDR3 DNA reads TGTGCCAGCTCACCAGGGACAGGGTCAGAGGACTATGGCTACACCTTC.

The rearrangement uses TRBV2 and TRBJ1-2; no clear D gene. V shed 5 bases and J shed 0 bases, with 10 bases lying between them. The CDR3 sequence is 14 residues long. CDR1 is SNHLY and CDR2 is FYNNEI in the germline V gene. CDR3 nucleotide sequence: TGTGCCAGCAGTATTGGGCGAGCTAACTATGGCTACACCTTC. It codes for CASSIGRANYGYTF.

This clone was recorded a few times. The V and J genes are TRBV2 and TRBJ1-1; TRBD1 might be the D (5 bases). The CDR3 is 13 residues long. V was trimmed by 3 bases and J by 3 bases, leaving 8 bases between them. The V gene's germline CDR1 is SNHLY and CDR2 FYNNEI. The CDR3 reads CASSDRVDTEAFF. The CDR3 DNA is TGTGCCAGCAGTGACAGGGTTGACACTGAAGCTTTCTTT.

V is TRBV11-3 and J is TRBJ2-2; maybe TRBD1 (6 bases). The CDR3 has 15 residues. The germline V and J ends were trimmed by 6 bases and 4 bases, with 15 bases remaining between them. The germline gives CDR1 SGHNT, CDR2 YENEEA. CDR3 region: CASSPVGTSTGELFF. CDR3 nucleotide sequence: TGTGCCAGCAGTCCAGTAGGGACATCCACCGGGGAGCTGTTTTTT.

The chain combines TRBV6-2 or TRBV6-3 with TRBJ2-5; D unclear. The CDR3 consists of 11 residues. Germline V gene sequence: CDR1 MNHEY, CDR2 SVGEGT. The V and J ends lost 5 bases and 5 bases respectively, with 6 bases between them. DNA for the CDR3: TGTGCCAGCAGTATCCTCGAGACCCAGTACTTC. The encoded protein is CASSILETQYF.

This clone was seen only once. The chain has TRBV27 and TRBJ2-1, with TRBD2 matching 11 bases. The CDR3 extends over 13 amino acids. Germline CDR1 MNHEY, CDR2 SMNVEV (reference sequence). After removal of 7 bases from V and 10 bases from J, the junction contained 6 bases not matched to a gene. CDR3 nucleotides: TGTGCCAGCACCGGACTAGCGGGTGGGGAGCAGTTCTTC. Translation gives CASTGLAGGEQFF.

The V and J genes are TRBV21-1 and TRBJ2-1; TRBD2, the table's D call, was not compared with the DNA. TRBV21-1 is labeled a pseudogene. The CDR3 is made up of 15 amino acids. DNA for the CDR3: TGTGCCAGCAGCAAAGGACGGCGGGGCTACAATGAGCAGTTCTTC. This codes for CASSKGRRGYNEQFF.

The chain links TRBV5-4 to TRBJ2-5; D is unclear. This CDR3 has 13 residues. Deletions cut 1 base from V and 3 bases from J, with 7 bases between. The germline CDR1 and CDR2 sequences are SGHNT and YYREEE (reference sequence). The CDR3 here is CASSLQIKETQYF. Written as DNA, the CDR3 is TGTGCCAGCAGCTTGCAGATTAAAGAGACCCAGTACTTC.

V is TRBV18 and J is TRBJ2-7; TRBD1 aligns across 8 bases. Germline CDR1 and CDR2: KGHSH and LQKENI. With 6 bases clipped from V and 0 bases from J, the junction kept 7 bases outside the gene matches. The CDR3 totals 15 residues. Here the CDR3 DNA reads TGTGCCAGCTCGCCCGGCACAGGGGGCTCCTACGAGCAGTACTTC. Translation gives CASSPGTGGSYEQYF. The whole variable domain, filled in from reference TRBV18 and TRBJ2-7, reads NAGVMQNPRHLVRRRGQEARLRCSPMKGHSHVYWYRQLPEEGLKFMVYLQKENIIDESGMPKERFSAEFPKEGPSILRIQQVVRGDSAAYFCASSPGTGGSYEQYFGPGTRLTVT.

This chain connects TRBV4-1 to TRBJ1-2; possibly TRBD1 for D (6 bases). This CDR3 region has 14 residues. Germline V gives CDR1 MGHRA, CDR2 YSYEKL. V was pared by 0 bases and J by 8 bases, with 13 bases between. The CDR3 DNA follows: TGCGCCAGCAGCCAAGATGGGAACAGGGAGGGCTACACCTTC. Amino acids: CASSQDGNREGYTF.

The genes are TRBV28 and TRBJ1-1; maybe TRBD1 (6 bases). V was trimmed by 7 bases and J by 2 bases, leaving 14 bases between them. Per the germline V gene, CDR1 is MDHEN and CDR2 is SYDVKM. The CDR3 extends over 14 amino acids. CDR3 DNA sequence: TGTGCCAGCACCCGGACAGACCTAAACACTGAAGCTTTCTTT. Residues: CASTRTDLNTEAFF.

The chain joins TRBV28 to TRBJ1-1; D is unclear. The CDR3 is 14 residues long. Trimming removed 11 bases from V and 1 base from J, with 17 bases in between. CDR1 MDHEN and CDR2 SYDVKM come from the germline V gene. DNA of the CDR3: TGTGCCCTCTCTAGTGGAGGGCGGAACACTGAAGCTTTCTTT. The encoded protein is CALSSGGRNTEAFF.

The chain employs TRBV4-2 and TRBJ2-3, with TRBD2 identical over 7 bases. The CDR3 contains 16 residues. CDR1 and CDR2 (germline): LGHNA, YNFKEQ. The V and J ends lost 0 bases and 2 bases, in that order; junction bases with no gene match: 5. The CDR3 nucleotides are TGTGCCAGCAGCCAAGATCGTCGGGGGGACACAGATACGCAGTATTTT. It translates to CASSQDRRGDTDTQYF.

This chain uses TRBV24-1 with TRBJ1-2; 10 bases agree with TRBD1. The CDR3 runs to 16 residues. With 3 bases clipped from V and 4 bases from J, the junction kept 7 bases outside the gene matches. The germline V gene has CDR1 KGHDR and CDR2 SFDVKD. CDR3 sequence: CATSDPGTGESYGYTF. The CDR3 nucleotides are TGTGCCACCAGTGATCCAGGGACAGGGGAGTCCTATGGCTACACCTTC.

The chain couples TRBV5-6 to TRBJ2-3, with 8 bases aligning to TRBD1. Trimming removed 5 bases from V and 0 bases from J; junction bases left unmatched: 2. Germline assignment: CDR1 SGHDT and CDR2 YYEEEE. The CDR3 loop spans 14 amino acids. CDR3 coding DNA: TGTGCCAGCAGATGGACAGGGAGCACAGATACGCAGTATTTT. Translating it yields CASRWTGSTDTQYF.

This clone occurred a few times. V usage is TRBV10-2 and J usage is TRBJ2-2, with D perhaps matching TRBD1 (5 bases). V lost 4 bases and J 2 bases, leaving 8 bases between the germline ends. Per germline, CDR1 WSHSY and CDR2 SAAADI. The CDR3 has 14 amino acids. Written as DNA, the CDR3 is TGCGCCAGCAGTGCAGGGATAAACACCGGGGAGCTGTTTTTT. Encoded protein: CASSAGINTGELFF.

This chain links TRBV13 with TRBJ2-4, with TRBD1 as a possible D gene (6 bases). The germline V gene encodes CDR1 PRHDT and CDR2 FYEKMQ (reference sequence). The length of the CDR3 is 17 residues. V lost 5 bases and J 0 bases, leaving 17 bases between the germline ends. The CDR3 coding sequence is TGTGCCAGCAGCAAAAATCCGGGACAACTAGCCAAAAACATTCAGTACTTC. This sequence encodes CASSKNPGQLAKNIQYF.

The CDR3 region has the DNA TGTGCCAGCAGCGTAGACACAGGGACTGGAAACACCATATATTTT. It translates to CASSVDTGTGNTIYF. The chain couples TRBV9 to TRBJ1-3, with a weak D call TRBD1 (6 bases). The CDR3 sequence is 15 residues long. V was pared by 0 bases and J by 2 bases, with 9 bases between. CDR1 and CDR2 (germline): SGDLS, YYNGEE.

This rearrangement joins TRBV6-2 or TRBV6-3 to TRBJ2-2; no reliable D call. Trimming removed 3 bases from V and 3 bases from J, with 5 bases in between. CDR3 length: 13 amino acids. Germline-derived CDR1 and CDR2 are MNHEY and SVGEGT. The CDR3, as DNA: TGTGCCAGCAGTTATCCATACACCGGGGAGCTGTTTTTT. Translated: CASSYPYTGELFF.

The V call is TRBV30, the J call TRBJ1-2; 8 bases fit TRBD1. The CDR3 spans 15 residues. After removal of 3 bases from V and 2 bases from J, the junction contained 8 bases not matched to a gene. Looked up from germline, CDR1 is GTSNPN and CDR2 is SVGIG (reference sequence). CDR3 residues: CAWSVYRTGNYGYTF. CDR3 DNA: TGTGCCTGGAGCGTTTACCGGACAGGGAACTATGGCTACACCTTC.

The rearrangement uses TRBV2 and TRBJ1-2; maybe TRBD1 (5 bases). In germline, CDR1 is SNHLY, CDR2 FYNNEI. This CDR3 is built from 13 residues. The V end was cut by 5 bases, the J end by 2 bases, with 9 bases between. The CDR3 here is CASSTTENYGYTF. The CDR3 coding sequence is TGTGCCAGCAGTACGACAGAGAACTATGGCTACACCTTC.

This clone has a single count. Other DNA sequences in the sample encode the same CDR3. The chain has TRBV9 and TRBJ1-4; D gene uncertain. In germline, CDR1 is SGDLS, CDR2 YYNGEE. Trimming stripped 0 bases from V and 5 bases from J, with 5 bases between. The CDR3 contains 13 residues. The CDR3 loop is CASSVGGNEKLFF. CDR3 nucleotides: TGTGCCAGCAGCGTAGGAGGGAATGAAAAACTGTTTTTT.

The chain combines TRBV18 with TRBJ1-1; TRBD1 matches at 7 bases. The CDR3 length is 12 residues. J lost 5 bases, V lost 8 bases, and 5 bases had no gene match. From germline, CDR1 is KGHSH and CDR2 LQKENI. CDR3: CASATGETEAFF. CDR3 sequence (DNA): TGTGCCAGCGCTACAGGGGAGACTGAAGCTTTCTTT.

This chain connects TRBV2 to TRBJ1-6; the D is unclear. V lost 2 bases and J 6 bases, leaving 5 bases between the germline ends. The CDR3 has 13 amino acids. CDR1 and CDR2 (germline): SNHLY, FYNNEI. CDR3 residues: CASSETANSPLHF. DNA of the CDR3: TGTGCCAGCAGTGAAACAGCTAATTCACCCCTCCACTTT.

CDR3 nucleotides: TGTGCCAGCAGCTTAATCACAGGGACCGAGCAGTACTTC. Its translation is CASSLITGTEQYF. This chain uses TRBV7-9 with TRBJ2-7, with a possible D match to TRBD1 (6 bases). The CDR3 is 13 residues long. Germline loops: CDR1 SEHNR, CDR2 FQNEAQ (reference sequence). Trimming took 2 bases from V and 6 from J, leaving 11 bases between them.

The chain employs TRBV4-1 and TRBJ2-1, with TRBD1 identical over 8 bases. Germline CDR1 and CDR2: MGHRA and YSYEKL. CDR3 size: 15 residues. Losses at the gene ends were 4 bases for V and 4 bases for J; bases not matched to a gene: 6. Here the CDR3 DNA reads TGCGCCAGCAGCCCGGACAGGGATTTTTACAATGAGCAGTTCTTC. This translates into CASSPDRDFYNEQFF.

The chain couples TRBV5-1 to TRBJ1-2, with a weak D call TRBD1 (6 bases). This CDR3 is 16 amino acids long. The germline gives CDR1 SGHRS, CDR2 YFSETQ. Trimming stripped 0 bases from V and 8 bases from J, with 20 bases between. The CDR3 DNA reads TGCGCCAGCAGCTTGGAAGTAAATGTACAGGGCAGCGGCTACACCTTC. Protein sequence: CASSLEVNVQGSGYTF. Together with reference TRBV5-1 and TRBJ1-2, the CDR3 gives the full variable domain: KAGVTQTPRYLIKTRGQQVTLSCSPISGHRSVSWYQQTPGQGLQFLFEYFSETQRNKGNFPGRFSGRQFSNSRSEMNVSTLELGDSALYLCASSLEVNVQGSGYTFGSGTRLTVV.